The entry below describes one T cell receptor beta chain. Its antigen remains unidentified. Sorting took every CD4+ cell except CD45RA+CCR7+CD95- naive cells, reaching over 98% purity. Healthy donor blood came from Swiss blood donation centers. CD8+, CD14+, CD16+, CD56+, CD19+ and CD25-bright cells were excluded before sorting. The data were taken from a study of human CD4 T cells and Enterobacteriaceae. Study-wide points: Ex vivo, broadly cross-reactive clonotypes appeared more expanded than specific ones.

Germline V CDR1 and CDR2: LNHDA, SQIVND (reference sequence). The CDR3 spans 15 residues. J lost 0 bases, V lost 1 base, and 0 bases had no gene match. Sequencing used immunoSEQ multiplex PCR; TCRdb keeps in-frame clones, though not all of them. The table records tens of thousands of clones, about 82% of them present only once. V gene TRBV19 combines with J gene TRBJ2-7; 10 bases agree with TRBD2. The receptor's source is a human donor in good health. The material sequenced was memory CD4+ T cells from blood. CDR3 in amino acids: CASSIVAGGSYEQYF. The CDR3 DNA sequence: TGTGCCAGTAGTATAGTAGCGGGAGGCTCCTACGAGCAGTACTTC. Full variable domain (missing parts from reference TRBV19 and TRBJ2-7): DGGITQSPKYLFRKEGQNVTLSCEQNLNHDAMYWYRQDPGQGLRLIYYSQIVNDFQKGDIAEGYSVSREKKESFPLTVTSAQKNPTAFYLCASSIVAGGSYEQYFGPGTRLTVT.